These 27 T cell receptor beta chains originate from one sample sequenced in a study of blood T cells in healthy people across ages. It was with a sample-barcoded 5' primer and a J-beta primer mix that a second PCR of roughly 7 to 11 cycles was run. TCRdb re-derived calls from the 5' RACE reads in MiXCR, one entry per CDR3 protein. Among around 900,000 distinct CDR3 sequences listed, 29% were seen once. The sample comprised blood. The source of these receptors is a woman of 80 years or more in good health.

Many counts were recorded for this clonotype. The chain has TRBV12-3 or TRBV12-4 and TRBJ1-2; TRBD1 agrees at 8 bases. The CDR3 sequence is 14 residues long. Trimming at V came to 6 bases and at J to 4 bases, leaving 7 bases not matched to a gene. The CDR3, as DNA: TGTGCCAGCAGCCGGACAGGGTCCGGCTATGGCTACACCTTC. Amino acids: CASSRTGSGYGYTF.

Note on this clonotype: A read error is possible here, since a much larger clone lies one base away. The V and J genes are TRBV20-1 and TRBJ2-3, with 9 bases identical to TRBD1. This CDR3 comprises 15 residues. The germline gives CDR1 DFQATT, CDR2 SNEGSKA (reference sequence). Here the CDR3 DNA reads TGCAGTACTAGAGTTGGGACAGGGAGAACAGATACGCAGTATTTT. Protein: CSTRVGTGRTDTQYF.

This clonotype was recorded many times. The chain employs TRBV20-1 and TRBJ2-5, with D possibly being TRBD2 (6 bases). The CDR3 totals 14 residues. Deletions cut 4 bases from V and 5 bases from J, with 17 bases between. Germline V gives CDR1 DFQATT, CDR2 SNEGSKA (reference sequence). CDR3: CSATPGASIETQYF. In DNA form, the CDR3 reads TGCAGTGCTACTCCGGGAGCCTCAATCGAGACCCAGTACTTC.

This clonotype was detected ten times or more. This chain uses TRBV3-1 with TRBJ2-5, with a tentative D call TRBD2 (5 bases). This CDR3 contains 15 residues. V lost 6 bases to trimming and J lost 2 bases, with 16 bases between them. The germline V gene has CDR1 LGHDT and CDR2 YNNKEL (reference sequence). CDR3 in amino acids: CASSRVGGLQETQYF. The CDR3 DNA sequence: TGTGCCAGCAGTCGAGTTGGAGGACTTCAAGAGACCCAGTACTTC.

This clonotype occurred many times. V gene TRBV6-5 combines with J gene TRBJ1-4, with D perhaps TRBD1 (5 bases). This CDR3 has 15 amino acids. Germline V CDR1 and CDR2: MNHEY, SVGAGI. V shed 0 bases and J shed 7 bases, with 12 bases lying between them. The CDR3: CASSYSGGVGEKLFF. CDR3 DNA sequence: TGTGCCAGCAGTTACTCTGGGGGGGTGGGTGAAAAACTGTTTTTT.

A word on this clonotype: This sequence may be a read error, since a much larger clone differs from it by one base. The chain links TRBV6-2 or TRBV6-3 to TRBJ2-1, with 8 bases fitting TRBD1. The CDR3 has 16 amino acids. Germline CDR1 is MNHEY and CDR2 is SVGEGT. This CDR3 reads CVSSIQGDFSYNEQFF. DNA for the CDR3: TGTGTCAGCAGCATACAGGGGGATTTCTCCTACAATGAGCAGTTCTTC.

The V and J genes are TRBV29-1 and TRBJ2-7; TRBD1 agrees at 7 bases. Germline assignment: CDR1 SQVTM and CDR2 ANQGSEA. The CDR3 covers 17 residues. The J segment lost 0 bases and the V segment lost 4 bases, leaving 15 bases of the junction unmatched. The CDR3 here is CSVAGTEILQSSYEQYF. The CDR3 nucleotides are TGCAGCGTTGCCGGGACAGAAATTCTTCAGAGCTCCTACGAGCAGTACTTC.

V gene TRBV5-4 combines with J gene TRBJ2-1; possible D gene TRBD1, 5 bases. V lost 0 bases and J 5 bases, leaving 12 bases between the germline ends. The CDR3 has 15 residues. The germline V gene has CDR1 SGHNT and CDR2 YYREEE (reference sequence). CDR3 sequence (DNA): TGTGCCAGCAGCTTGGATTGGGGCGGCCACAATGAGCAGTTCTTC. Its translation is CASSLDWGGHNEQFF.

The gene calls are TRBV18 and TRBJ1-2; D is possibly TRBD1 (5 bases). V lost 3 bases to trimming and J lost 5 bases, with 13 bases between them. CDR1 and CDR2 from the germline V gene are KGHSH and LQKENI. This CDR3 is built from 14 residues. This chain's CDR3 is CASSPIQDCYGYTF. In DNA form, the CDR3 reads TGTGCCAGCTCACCGATACAGGATTGTTATGGCTACACCTTC.

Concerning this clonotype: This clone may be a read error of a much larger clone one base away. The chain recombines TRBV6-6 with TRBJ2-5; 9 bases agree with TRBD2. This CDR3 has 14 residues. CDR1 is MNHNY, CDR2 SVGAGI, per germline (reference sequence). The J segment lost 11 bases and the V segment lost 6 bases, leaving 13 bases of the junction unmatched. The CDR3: CASRERGEYNEQYF. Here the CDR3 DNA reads TGTGCCAGCAGGGAGCGGGGGGAGTACAATGAGCAGTACTTC.

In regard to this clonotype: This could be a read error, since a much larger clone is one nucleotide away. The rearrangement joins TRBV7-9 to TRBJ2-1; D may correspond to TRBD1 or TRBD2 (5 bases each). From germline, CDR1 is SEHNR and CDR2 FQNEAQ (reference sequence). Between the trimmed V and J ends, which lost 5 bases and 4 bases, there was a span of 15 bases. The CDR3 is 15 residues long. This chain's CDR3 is CASSQPGATYNEQFF. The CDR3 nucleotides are TGTGCCAGCAGCCAACCCGGGGCTACTTACAATGAGCAGTTCTTC.

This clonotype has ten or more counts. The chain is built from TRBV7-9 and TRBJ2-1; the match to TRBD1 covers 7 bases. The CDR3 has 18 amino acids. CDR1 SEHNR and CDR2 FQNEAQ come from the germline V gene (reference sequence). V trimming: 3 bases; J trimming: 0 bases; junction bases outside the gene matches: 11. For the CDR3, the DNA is TGTGCCAGCAGCTTCGGGACAGCACATTTTAGCTCCTACAATGAGCAGTTCTTC. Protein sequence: CASSFGTAHFSSYNEQFF.

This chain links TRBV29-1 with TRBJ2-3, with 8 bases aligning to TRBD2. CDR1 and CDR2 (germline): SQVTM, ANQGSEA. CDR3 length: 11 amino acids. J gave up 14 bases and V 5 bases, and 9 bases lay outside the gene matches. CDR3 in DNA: TGCAGCGTTAGCCTAGCGGGTCAAACGTATTTT. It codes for CSVSLAGQTYF.

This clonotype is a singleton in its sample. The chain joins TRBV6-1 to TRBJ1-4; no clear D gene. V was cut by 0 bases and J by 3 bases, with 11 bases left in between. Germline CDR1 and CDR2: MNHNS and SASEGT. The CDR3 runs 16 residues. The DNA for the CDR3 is TGTGCCAGCAGTGAAGCATGGGTCACATCTAATGAAAAACTGTTTTTT. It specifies CASSEAWVTSNEKLFF.

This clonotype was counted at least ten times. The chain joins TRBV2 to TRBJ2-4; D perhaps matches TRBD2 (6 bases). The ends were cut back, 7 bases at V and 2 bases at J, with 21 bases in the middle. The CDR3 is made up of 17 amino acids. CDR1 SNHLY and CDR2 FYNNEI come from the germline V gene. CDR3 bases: TGTGCCAGCACCCAAGGAGGGGCGTGGGATCCCAAAAACATTCAGTACTTC. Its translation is CASTQGGAWDPKNIQYF. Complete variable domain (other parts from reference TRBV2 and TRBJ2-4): EPEVTQTPSHQVTQMGQEVILRCVPISNHLYFYWYRQILGQKVEFLVSFYNNEISEKSEIFDDQFSVERPDGSNFTLKIRSTKLEDSAMYFCASTQGGAWDPKNIQYFGAGTRLSVL.

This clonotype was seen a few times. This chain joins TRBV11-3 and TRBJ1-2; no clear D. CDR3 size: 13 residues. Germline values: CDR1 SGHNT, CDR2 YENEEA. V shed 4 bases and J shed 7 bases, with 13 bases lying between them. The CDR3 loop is CASSSPGDSGYTF. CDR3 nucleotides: TGTGCCAGCAGCTCGCCCGGGGATTCTGGCTACACCTTC.

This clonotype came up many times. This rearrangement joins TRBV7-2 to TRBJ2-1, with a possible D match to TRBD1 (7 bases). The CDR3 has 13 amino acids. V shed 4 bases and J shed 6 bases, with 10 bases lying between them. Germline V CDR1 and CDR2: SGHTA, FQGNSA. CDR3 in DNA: TGTGCCAGCAGCTATCAGGGGGGCAATGAGCAGTTCTTC. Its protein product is CASSYQGGNEQFF. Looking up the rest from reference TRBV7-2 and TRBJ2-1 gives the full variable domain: GAGVSQSPSNKVTEKGKDVELRCDPISGHTALYWYRQSLGQGLEFLIYFQGNSAPDKSGLPSDRFSAERTGGSVSTLTIQRTQQEDSAVYLCASSYQGGNEQFFGPGTRLTVL.

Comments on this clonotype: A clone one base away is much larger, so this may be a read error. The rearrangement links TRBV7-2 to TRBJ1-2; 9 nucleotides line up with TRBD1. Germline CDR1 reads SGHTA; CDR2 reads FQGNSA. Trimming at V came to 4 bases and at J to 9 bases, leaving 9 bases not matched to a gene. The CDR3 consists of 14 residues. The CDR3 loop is CTSSSGDRGSSYTF. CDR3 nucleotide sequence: TGTACCAGCAGCTCCGGCGACAGGGGGTCCAGCTACACCTTC. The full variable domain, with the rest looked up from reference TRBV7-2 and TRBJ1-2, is GAGVSQSPSNKVTEKGKDVELRCDPISGHTALYWYRQSLGQGLEFLIYFQGNSAPDKSGLPSDRFSAERTGGSVSTLTIQRTQQEDSAVYLCTSSSGDRGSSYTFGSGTRLTVV.

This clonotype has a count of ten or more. The CDR3 protein is CASSRKQGGRLQFF. CDR3 coding DNA: TGTGCCAGCAGTCGTAAGCAGGGTGGGAGGCTACAGTTCTTC. The chain uses TRBV27 and TRBJ2-1; weak D call: TRBD2 (6 bases). Trimming removed 5 bases from V and 13 bases from J, with 21 bases in between. The germline V gene has CDR1 MNHEY and CDR2 SMNVEV (reference sequence). This CDR3 is built from 14 residues.

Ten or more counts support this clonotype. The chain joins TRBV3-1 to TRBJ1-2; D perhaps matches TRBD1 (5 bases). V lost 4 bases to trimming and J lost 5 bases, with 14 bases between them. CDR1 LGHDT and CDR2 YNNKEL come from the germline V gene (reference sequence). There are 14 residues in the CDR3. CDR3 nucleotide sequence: TGTGCCAGCAGCCCCTGGGGGGAGGGATATGGCTACACCTTC. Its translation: CASSPWGEGYGYTF.

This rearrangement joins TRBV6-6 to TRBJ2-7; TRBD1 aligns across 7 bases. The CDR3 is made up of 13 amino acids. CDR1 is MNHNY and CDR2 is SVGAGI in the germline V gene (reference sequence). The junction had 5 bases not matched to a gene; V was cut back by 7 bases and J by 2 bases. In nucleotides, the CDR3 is TGTGCCAGCAAGAGGGACAGTACCTACGAGCAGTACTTC. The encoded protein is CASKRDSTYEQYF.

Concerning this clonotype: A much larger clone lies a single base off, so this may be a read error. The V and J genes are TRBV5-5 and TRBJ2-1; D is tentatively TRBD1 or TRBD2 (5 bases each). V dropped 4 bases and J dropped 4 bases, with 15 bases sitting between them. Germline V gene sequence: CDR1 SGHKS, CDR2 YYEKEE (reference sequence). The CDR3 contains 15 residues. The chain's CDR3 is CASSPGASIYNEQFF. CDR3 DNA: TGTGCCAGCAGCCCCGGGGCATCCATTTACAATGAGCAGTTCTTC. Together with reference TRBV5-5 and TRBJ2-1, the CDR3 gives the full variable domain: DAGVTQSPTHLIKTRGQQVTLRCSPISGHKSVSWYQQVLGQGPQFIFQYYEKEERGRGNFPDRFSARQFPNYSSELNVNALLLGDSALYLCASSPGASIYNEQFFGPGTRLTVL.

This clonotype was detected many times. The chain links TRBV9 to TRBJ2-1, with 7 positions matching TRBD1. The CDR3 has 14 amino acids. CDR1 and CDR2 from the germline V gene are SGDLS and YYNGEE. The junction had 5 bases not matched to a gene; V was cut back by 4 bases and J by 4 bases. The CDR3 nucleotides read TGTGCCAGCAGCAAAAGACAGGGTTACAATGAGCAGTTCTTC. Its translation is CASSKRQGYNEQFF. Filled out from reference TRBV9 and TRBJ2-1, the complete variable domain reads DSGVTQTPKHLITATGQRVTLRCSPRSGDLSVYWYQQSLDQGLQFLIQYYNGEERAKGNILERFSAQQFPDLHSELNLSSLELGDSALYFCASSKRQGYNEQFFGPGTRLTVL.

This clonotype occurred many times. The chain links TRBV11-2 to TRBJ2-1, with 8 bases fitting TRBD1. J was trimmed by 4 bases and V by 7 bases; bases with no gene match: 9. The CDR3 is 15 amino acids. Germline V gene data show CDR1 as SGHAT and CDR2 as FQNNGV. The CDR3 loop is CASTTGTGHYNEQFF. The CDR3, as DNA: TGTGCCAGCACAACCGGGACAGGTCATTACAATGAGCAGTTCTTC.

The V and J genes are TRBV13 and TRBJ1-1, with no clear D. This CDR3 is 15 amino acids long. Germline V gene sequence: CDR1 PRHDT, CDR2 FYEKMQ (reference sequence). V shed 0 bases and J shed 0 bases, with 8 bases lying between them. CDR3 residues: CASSLGDGLNTEAFF. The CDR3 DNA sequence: TGTGCCAGCAGCTTAGGCGACGGATTGAACACTGAAGCTTTCTTT.

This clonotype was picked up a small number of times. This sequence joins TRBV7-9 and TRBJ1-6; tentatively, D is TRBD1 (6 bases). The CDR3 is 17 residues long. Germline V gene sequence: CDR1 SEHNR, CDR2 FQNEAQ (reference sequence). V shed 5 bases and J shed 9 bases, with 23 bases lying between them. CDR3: CASSKKTGPQASSPLHF. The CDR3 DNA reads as TGTGCCAGCAGCAAAAAAACAGGGCCCCAGGCGAGTTCACCCCTCCACTTT.

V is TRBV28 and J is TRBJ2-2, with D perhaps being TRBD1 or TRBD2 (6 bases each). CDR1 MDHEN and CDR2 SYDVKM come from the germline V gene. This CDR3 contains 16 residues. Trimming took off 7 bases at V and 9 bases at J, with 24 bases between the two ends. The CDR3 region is CASIAGAAVGGRELFF. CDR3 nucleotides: TGTGCCAGCATCGCAGGGGCGGCGGTGGGAGGACGGGAGCTGTTTTTT.